Sequencing of this TCR beta chain was carried out in a study of blood T cell repertoires in COVID-19. The repertoire was sequenced with immunoSEQ multiplex PCR; TCRdb's copy has only in-frame clones and lacks some. The repertoire holds 90,000 to 120,000 clones, with about 93% as singletons. The CDR3 has 15 residues. The germline CDR1 and CDR2 sequences are LNHDA and SQIVND (reference sequence). Of note for this clone: The junction does not match germline at one end; this may be a read error.

The sequencing sample was made of peripheral blood. V gene TRBV19 combines with J gene TRBJ2-1, with 8 bases aligning to TRBD2. The TCR originated in a woman aged 25-40 years with acute or convalescent COVID-19. CDR3 bases: TGTGCCAGTAGAATAGGCCTAGCGGGCTACAATGAGCAGTTCTTC. It encodes CASRIGLAGYNEQFF.